One sample yielded the 28 T cell receptor beta chains listed below, sequenced in a study of T cells in Graves' hyperthyroidism and ophthalmopathy. It was RNA transcripts that yielded the amplified TCR beta CDR3 regions. In the first-round RT-PCR of the TCR CDR3, the HTBI primer set was used. Each CDR3 protein is one row after TCRdb ran MiXCR on the multiplex PCR reads. The table has roughly 500,000 distinct CDR3 sequences, approximately 15% seen once; the top ten hold roughly 5.7%. Sequencing was performed on blood. These receptors were obtained from a woman aged 25 to 39 with Graves' hyperthyroidism that later progressed to Graves' ophthalmopathy.

This clonotype was recorded many times. The chain carries TRBV11-3 and TRBJ2-5; possible D gene TRBD1, 5 bases. In germline, CDR1 is SGHNT, CDR2 YENEEA. This CDR3 has 12 amino acids. V was cut by 6 bases and J by 5 bases, with 10 bases left in between. CDR3 DNA: TGTGCCAGCAGGAGACAGTTGGAGACCCAGTACTTC. Amino acid sequence: CASRRQLETQYF.

This clonotype was detected many times. The chain couples TRBV2 to TRBJ2-1, with TRBD1 matching over 9 bases. The trim removed 8 bases at V and 8 bases at J, leaving 7 bases unmatched. From germline, CDR1 is SNHLY and CDR2 FYNNEI. The CDR3 covers 13 residues. In DNA, the CDR3 is TGTGCCAGCGCCGGGACAGGGAACCATGAGCAGTTCTTC. Its translation: CASAGTGNHEQFF.

Points on this clonotype: A much more abundant neighbour one base away suggests this may be a read error. This chain joins TRBV12-3 or TRBV12-4 and TRBJ1-1; possibly TRBD1 for D (5 bases). The CDR3 runs to 13 residues. The CDR3 nucleotides are TGTGCCTGCAGCCTTGCAGGGTACACTGAAGCTTTCTTT. Translation: CACSLAGYTEAFF.

This chain links TRBV5-5 with TRBJ2-7, with TRBD1 identical over 7 bases. The V segment lost 0 bases and the J segment 3 bases; nucleotides outside the gene matches: 6. Germline V gives CDR1 SGHKS, CDR2 YYEKEE (reference sequence). The CDR3 sequence is 15 residues long. The CDR3 loop is CASSLALGQFYEQYF. CDR3 bases: TGTGCCAGCAGCTTGGCCCTGGGACAGTTCTACGAGCAGTACTTC.

This clonotype has only a few counts. J is TRBJ2-1 and V is TRBV5-8, with 10 nucleotides matching TRBD2. With V trimmed by 0 bases and J by 4 bases, 4 bases remained unmatched. There are 16 residues in the CDR3. In germline, CDR1 is SGHTS, CDR2 YDEGEE. Here the CDR3 reads CASSLDWTSGYNEQFF. DNA of the CDR3: TGTGCCAGCAGCTTGGACTGGACTAGCGGATACAATGAGCAGTTCTTC.

The table lists this clonotype with many counts. The chain links TRBV3-1 to TRBJ2-3; D not resolved. The V and J ends lost 0 bases and 6 bases respectively, with 1 base between them. This CDR3 region has 11 residues. Germline CDR1 LGHDT, CDR2 YNNKEL (reference sequence). In nucleotides, the CDR3 is TGTGCCAGCAGCCAAGACGATACGCAGTATTTT. Encoded protein: CASSQDDTQYF.

This clonotype occurred many times. J is TRBJ2-7 and V is TRBV2; D may be TRBD2 (6 bases). This CDR3 is 17 amino acids long. Germline V lookup: CDR1 SNHLY, CDR2 FYNNEI. V was pared by 3 bases and J by 0 bases, with 18 bases between. The CDR3 protein is CASSEKRGSGASYEQYF. CDR3 in DNA: TGTGCCAGCAGTGAGAAAAGGGGTAGCGGAGCCTCCTACGAGCAGTACTTC. The variable domain in full, with the rest retrieved from reference TRBV2 and TRBJ2-7, is EPEVTQTPSHQVTQMGQEVILRCVPISNHLYFYWYRQILGQKVEFLVSFYNNEISEKSEIFDDQFSVERPDGSNFTLKIRSTKLEDSAMYFCASSEKRGSGASYEQYFGPGTRLTVT.

This clonotype was counted between two and nine times. This rearrangement joins TRBV20-1 to TRBJ2-7; 10 nucleotides line up with TRBD2. The trim removed 0 bases at V and 3 bases at J, leaving 11 bases unmatched. This CDR3 is built from 17 residues. Germline V lookup: CDR1 DFQATT, CDR2 SNEGSKA (reference sequence). The CDR3 DNA reads as TGCAGTGCTAGAGAAGCTGGATTAGCGGGAGGCCTCTACGAGCAGTACTTC. It codes for CSAREAGLAGGLYEQYF.

This clonotype has ten or more counts. The rearrangement joins TRBV6-1 to TRBJ1-4; the match to TRBD1 covers 12 bases. The CDR3 is 15 amino acids. Losses at the gene ends were 6 bases for V and 8 bases for J; bases not matched to a gene: 7. Per the germline V gene, CDR1 is MNHNS and CDR2 is SASEGT. The CDR3 DNA reads as TGTGCCAGCAGCCCCGGGACAGGGGGCTTCGAAAAACTGTTTTTT. It codes for CASSPGTGGFEKLFF.

The table lists this clonotype with many counts. This chain connects TRBV7-2 to TRBJ2-7; maybe TRBD2 (5 bases). This CDR3 is 14 amino acids long. The germline gives CDR1 SGHTA, CDR2 FQGNSA. V was trimmed by 3 bases and J by 3 bases, leaving 12 bases between them. The DNA for the CDR3 is TGTGCCAGCAGCTTCGGAAGCGGTAACTACGAGCAGTACTTC. It is translated as CASSFGSGNYEQYF. The full variable domain, in which reference TRBV7-2 and TRBJ2-7 provide the parts outside the CDR3, is GAGVSQSPSNKVTEKGKDVELRCDPISGHTALYWYRQSLGQGLEFLIYFQGNSAPDKSGLPSDRFSAERTGGSVSTLTIQRTQQEDSAVYLCASSFGSGNYEQYFGPGTRLTVT.

A word on this clonotype: A much larger clone lies a single base off, so this may be a read error. The CDR3 protein is CASSLMSGAAHEQFF. DNA of the CDR3: TGCGCCAGCAGCCTAATGTCGGGAGCTGCACATGAGCAGTTCTTC. The chain employs TRBV5-1 and TRBJ2-1; weak D call: TRBD2 (6 bases). Germline CDR1 reads SGHRS; CDR2 reads YFSETQ. The CDR3 extends over 15 amino acids. V lost 4 bases, J lost 8 bases, and 19 bases lay in between.

There are a few counts of this clonotype. J is TRBJ1-3 and V is TRBV30; D may be TRBD1 (5 bases). The germline V gene encodes CDR1 GTSNPN and CDR2 SVGIG (reference sequence). CDR3 size: 13 residues. V was clipped by 4 bases and J by 4 bases, with 11 bases between them. The CDR3 nucleotides are TGTGCCTGGATGAGGGGCAAGGGAAACACCATATATTTT. This codes for CAWMRGKGNTIYF.

This clonotype was counted at least ten times. V and J are TRBV20-1 and TRBJ2-3; TRBD2 might be the D (6 bases). V dropped 0 bases and J dropped 0 bases, with 10 bases sitting between them. CDR1 and CDR2 (germline): DFQATT, SNEGSKA (reference sequence). The length of the CDR3 is 15 residues. The CDR3 DNA reads TGCAGTGCTAGAGATGGGAGGACTAGCACAGATACGCAGTATTTT. Its translation is CSARDGRTSTDTQYF.

The rearrangement links TRBV15 to TRBJ2-2; 7 nucleotides agree with TRBD2. V gave up 0 bases and J gave up 5 bases; unmatched junction bases: 3. The germline CDR1 and CDR2 sequences are LNHNV and YYDKDF (reference sequence). The CDR3 consists of 15 residues. The CDR3 coding sequence is TGTGCCACCAGCAGAGATCGGGGGGTGACCGGGGAGCTGTTTTTT. It is translated as CATSRDRGVTGELFF.

The CDR3 loop reads CSARGSGHSYEQYF. In DNA form, the CDR3 reads TGCAGTGCCCGAGGTTCGGGACACTCCTACGAGCAGTACTTC. The J gene is TRBJ2-7, the V gene TRBV20-1; D possibly corresponds to TRBD1 (6 bases). The CDR3 is 14 amino acids. Germline V lookup: CDR1 DFQATT, CDR2 SNEGSKA (reference sequence). The V end lost 6 bases, the J end lost 0 bases, and 15 bases lay between the germline ends.

In the case of this clonotype: One junction end does not reproduce the germline sequence, and a read error may be involved. The chain employs TRBV24-1 and TRBJ2-1, with TRBD2 identical over 13 bases. The germline V gene encodes CDR1 KGHDR and CDR2 SFDVKD. The CDR3 is made up of 16 amino acids. The CDR3 nucleotides read TGTGCCGCCAGTGATCGGACTAGCGGGAGTCGGAATGAGCAGTTCTTC. Amino acid sequence: CAASDRTSGSRNEQFF.

This clonotype was picked up many times. The V gene is TRBV9, the J gene TRBJ2-7; D is possibly TRBD2 (5 bases). Deletions cut 3 bases from V and 4 bases from J, with 11 bases between. Germline V gene sequence: CDR1 SGDLS, CDR2 YYNGEE. CDR3 length equals 13 residues. The CDR3 DNA is TGTGCCAGCAGCGCCCGGGGAGAGTACGAGCAGTACTTC. This sequence encodes CASSARGEYEQYF.

This clonotype showed up many times. V is TRBV13 and J is TRBJ2-3; TRBD2 is a possible D gene (6 bases). The CDR3 loop spans 16 amino acids. The germline V gene encodes CDR1 PRHDT and CDR2 FYEKMQ (reference sequence). V was pared by 7 bases and J by 4 bases, with 21 bases between. The CDR3 coding sequence is TGTGCCAGCAAACCCTGGGACTCAGGAGGGTCAGATACGCAGTATTTT. Residues: CASKPWDSGGSDTQYF.

This clonotype turned up a few times. This chain uses TRBV7-9 with TRBJ1-4; D remains unclear. CDR3 length: 14 amino acids. Trimming took off 5 bases at V and 4 bases at J, with 11 bases between the two ends. The V gene's germline CDR1 is SEHNR and CDR2 FQNEAQ (reference sequence). The CDR3 nucleotides read TGTGCCAGCAGCCCGAACGGTTTTAATGAAAAACTGTTTTTT. It is translated as CASSPNGFNEKLFF.

The chain joins TRBV20-1 to TRBJ1-4; D remains ambiguous. Germline CDR1 is DFQATT and CDR2 is SNEGSKA (reference sequence). The CDR3 loop spans 12 amino acids. The germline V and J ends were trimmed by 0 bases and 8 bases, with 7 bases remaining between them. CDR3 DNA sequence: TGCAGTGCTAGAGAGGGTAGAGAAAAACTGTTTTTT. This translates into CSAREGREKLFF.

Ten or more counts support this clonotype. This rearrangement joins TRBV6-1 to TRBJ2-6; D remains ambiguous. Per the germline V gene, CDR1 is MNHNS and CDR2 is SASEGT. V was cut by 2 bases and J by 0 bases, with 11 bases left in between. CDR3 length: 17 amino acids. In DNA form, the CDR3 reads TGTGCCAGCAGTGAACTCGAGAGACCCTCTGGGGCCAACGTCCTGACTTTC. It codes for CASSELERPSGANVLTF.

The chain recombines TRBV5-1 with TRBJ2-5, with D possibly being TRBD2 (5 bases). This CDR3 contains 15 residues. CDR1 and CDR2 (germline): SGHRS, YFSETQ. Trimming left V 2 bases short and J 2 bases short, with 13 bases between. The CDR3 sequence is CASSLGASQQETQYF. CDR3 nucleotide sequence: TGCGCCAGCAGCTTAGGAGCTAGCCAGCAAGAGACCCAGTACTTC.

A remark on this clonotype: This clone may be a read error of a much larger clone one base away. The genes are TRBV19 and TRBJ2-2, with TRBD1 as a possible D gene (6 bases). The DNA end is more similar to TRBJ1-1, so the J call may be wrong. Germline CDR1 is LNHDA and CDR2 is SQIVND (reference sequence). The CDR3 spans 16 residues. The CDR3 bases are TGTGCCAGTACCACTTTCGCGGGGGGCTGGGTCACTGGAGCTTTCTTT. The encoded protein is CASTTFAGGWVTGAFF.

This clonotype was found many times. V is TRBV10-3 and J is TRBJ2-1; D is perhaps TRBD2 (6 bases). CDR3 length: 15 amino acids. V was trimmed by 4 bases and J by 9 bases, leaving 19 bases between them. Looked up from germline, CDR1 is ENHRY and CDR2 is SYGVKD. Written as DNA, the CDR3 is TGTGCCATCAGTGCCGCCGGGAGCTGGGGTGGTGAGCAGTTCTTC. Translated, it gives CAISAAGSWGGEQFF.

V and J are TRBV30 and TRBJ2-2, with no clear D. CDR3 length: 13 amino acids. Germline V gene lookup returns CDR1 GTSNPN and CDR2 SVGIG (reference sequence). V lost 1 base, J lost 7 bases, and 10 bases lay in between. For the CDR3, the DNA is TGTGCCTGGAGTGGCCATGAGCACGGGGAGCTGTTTTTT. It codes for CAWSGHEHGELFF. Supplemented by reference TRBV30 and TRBJ2-2, the full variable domain reads SQTIHQWPATLVQPVGSPLSLECTVEGTSNPNLYWYRQAAGRGLQLLFYSVGIGQISSEVPQNLSASRPQDRQFILSSKKLLLSDSGFYLCAWSGHEHGELFFGEGSRLTVL.

Ten or more counts support this clonotype. The chain joins TRBV11-3 to TRBJ1-6; weak D call: TRBD1 (6 bases). Trimming removed 1 base from V and 5 bases from J, with 9 bases in between. From germline, CDR1 is SGHNT and CDR2 YENEEA. The CDR3 extends over 15 amino acids. The CDR3 sequence is CASSLGGHNNSPLHF. In DNA, the CDR3 is TGTGCCAGCAGCTTAGGGGGGCACAATAATTCACCCCTCCACTTT.

This clonotype was recorded at least ten times. J is TRBJ1-5 and V is TRBV7-9; 10 positions agree with TRBD1. CDR1 and CDR2 (germline): SEHNR, FQNEAQ (reference sequence). There are 15 residues in the CDR3. The V gene end was trimmed by 2 bases and the J gene end by 5 bases; junction bases not matched to a gene: 3. This CDR3 is CASSLWGQGHQPQHF. The CDR3 nucleotides read TGTGCCAGCAGCTTATGGGGACAGGGGCATCAGCCCCAGCATTTT.

V is TRBV27 and J is TRBJ1-2; 9 bases align to TRBD1. V lost 6 bases, J lost 10 bases, and 12 bases stayed unmatched. The CDR3 is made up of 14 amino acids. Germline lookup yields CDR1 MNHEY and CDR2 SMNVEV (reference sequence). DNA of the CDR3: TGTGCCAGCAGCAGCTCCGGGACAGGGTCTCACTACACCTTC. Protein: CASSSSGTGSHYTF.